These 10 T cell receptor beta chains came from one sample sequenced in a study of blood T cell repertoires in COVID-19. Sequenced by immunoSEQ multiplex PCR; TCRdb stores in-frame clones only, minus some. The repertoire includes 120,000 to 150,000 clones, over 75% of them detected once, and approximately 8% sits in the top ten. Sequencing used peripheral blood. These receptors all come from a woman aged 55-70 years with COVID-19, enrolled during active disease.

This sequence joins TRBV18 and TRBJ1-6; D is possibly TRBD1 (6 bases). Germline-derived CDR1 and CDR2 are KGHSH and LQKENI. The CDR3 totals 16 residues. V gave up 3 bases and J gave up 7 bases, with 16 bases separating them. The CDR3 spells CASSPVSHRENSPLHF. In DNA form, the CDR3 reads TGTGCCAGCTCACCGGTCTCACACAGGGAGAATTCACCCCTCCACTTT.

The genes are TRBV30 and TRBJ1-2; 8 nucleotides match TRBD1. The length of the CDR3 is 13 residues. Trimming removed 5 bases from V and 2 bases from J; junction bases left unmatched: 4. Germline lookup yields CDR1 GTSNPN and CDR2 SVGIG (reference sequence). CDR3 sequence: CAWENRGNYGYTF. DNA for the CDR3: TGTGCCTGGGAAAACAGGGGGAACTATGGCTACACCTTC.

V gene TRBV12-5 combines with J gene TRBJ2-5; D perhaps matches TRBD2 (6 bases). Germline CDR1 reads LGHNT; CDR2 reads FRNRAP. With 6 bases removed from V and 5 bases from J, the gap between germline ends came to 13 bases. The CDR3 contains 13 residues. CDR3 coding DNA: TGTGCTAGTGGGCTCGCGGGGATGGAGACCCAGTACTTC. This translates into CASGLAGMETQYF.

This chain joins TRBV7-3 and TRBJ1-2, with 7 bases fitting TRBD1. V dropped 6 bases and J dropped 2; count of bases not matched to a gene: 9. CDR1 SGHTA and CDR2 FQGTGA come from the germline V gene. The CDR3 runs 15 residues. CDR3: CASSLAPTGNYGYTF. CDR3 nucleotides: TGTGCCAGCAGTCTTGCCCCGACAGGGAACTATGGCTACACCTTC. The full variable domain, completed using reference TRBV7-3 and TRBJ1-2, is GAGVSQTPSNKVTEKGKYVELRCDPISGHTALYWYRQSLGQGPEFLIYFQGTGAADDSGLPNDRFFAVRPEGSVSTLKIQRTERGDSAVYLCASSLAPTGNYGYTFGSGTRLTVV.

The gene calls are TRBV9 and TRBJ2-5; TRBD2 matches 11 bases. CDR1 is SGDLS, CDR2 YYNGEE, per germline. V was pared by 0 bases and J by 2 bases, with 6 bases of the junction left unmatched. This CDR3 has 17 amino acids. The CDR3 DNA reads as TGTGCCAGCAGCGTAGCGGGTAGCGGGGGGGCACAAGAGACCCAGTACTTC. Its translation: CASSVAGSGGAQETQYF.

V usage is TRBV3-1 (or the pseudogene TRBV3-2) and J usage is TRBJ1-1; possibly TRBD1 for D (5 bases). The CDR3 is made up of 13 amino acids. Germline CDR1 LGHDT, CDR2 YNNKEL (reference sequence). Deletions cut 7 bases from V and 5 bases from J, with 14 bases between. The CDR3, as DNA: TGTGCCAGCAACGTCGGGGGGGAAACTGAAGCTTTCTTT. Its translation: CASNVGGETEAFF.

The chain recombines TRBV5-1 with TRBJ1-1; D may be TRBD1 (6 bases). CDR1 is SGHRS, CDR2 YFSETQ, per germline. The CDR3 consists of 16 residues. V lost 1 base, J lost 3 bases, and 16 bases lay in between. CDR3 sequence reads: CASSLSRGGGYTEAFF. The CDR3 nucleotides are TGCGCCAGCAGCTTGTCCCGGGGAGGGGGATACACTGAAGCTTTCTTT. Full variable domain (remainder filled in from reference TRBV5-1 and TRBJ1-1): KAGVTQTPRYLIKTRGQQVTLSCSPISGHRSVSWYQQTPGQGLQFLFEYFSETQRNKGNFPGRFSGRQFSNSRSEMNVSTLELGDSALYLCASSLSRGGGYTEAFFGQGTRLTVV.

The gene calls are TRBV11-3 and TRBJ2-5; D not resolved. Trimming removed 1 base from V and 2 bases from J, with 8 bases in between. The CDR3 consists of 14 residues. Per germline, CDR1 SGHNT and CDR2 YENEEA. The CDR3 reads CASSLGGSQETQYF. The CDR3 coding sequence is TGTGCCAGCAGCTTAGGTGGCAGTCAAGAGACCCAGTACTTC.

The chain links TRBV2 to TRBJ1-1, with D possibly matching TRBD1 (5 bases). The CDR3 length is 13 residues. The V gene lost 6 bases and the J gene lost 1 base, with 9 bases spanning the gap. Germline-derived CDR1 and CDR2 are SNHLY and FYNNEI. The CDR3 DNA sequence: TGTGCCAGCAGAAAGACAGCGAACACTGAAGCTTTCTTT. Encoded protein: CASRKTANTEAFF.

The V and J genes are TRBV10-1 and TRBJ2-7; 14 nucleotides align to TRBD2. J gave up 3 bases and V 2 bases, and 0 bases lay outside the gene matches. There are 15 residues in the CDR3. Germline CDR1 WNHNN, CDR2 SYGVQD (reference sequence). The CDR3 loop is CASSEGLAGGYEQYF. CDR3 DNA sequence: TGCGCCAGCAGTGAGGGACTAGCGGGGGGCTACGAGCAGTACTTC.